This T cell receptor beta chain comes out of a study of CD8 T cells in Susac syndrome (dated by TCRdb to between 2018 and 2020). Study-level background: Repertoire sequencing was used to test whether CD8+ T cell activation and differentiation in Susac syndrome was antigen driven. The study compared CD8+ T cell repertoire clonality among 12 healthy donors, 14 Susac syndrome patients and roughly 15 multiple sclerosis patients.

RNA was extracted using the RNeasy kit, and roughly 0.45 to 1 microgram was reverse transcribed with random hexamers. The immunoSEQ multiplex PCR assay, which covers 54 Vbeta and 13 Jbeta segments, was used to amplify TCR beta CDR3 regions. Bias from PCR amplification was corrected by using a synthetic template baseline for primer optimization and for computational correction. In the authors' own workflow: Only productive sequences were kept, with reads annotated to V, D and J genes according to IMGT and analyzed in immunoSEQ Analyzer. To calculate clonality, Shannon entropy was normalized by log2 of the number of productive unique sequences and then subtracted from one. For each patient and control, public and private clones were evaluated within the 100 most prevalent clones. Clones were defined as Susac-specific if absent from the healthy and MS cohorts, from 900 to 1,200 published viral clones and from other ImmuneACCESS disease sequences. Clones were called with MiXCR by TCRdb after fastp trimmed the public reads at Q25, and only in-frame beta chains were retained. When rows share a CDR3 protein, they turn into one entry using the most common DNA and genes. None of the V and J calls come from the authors' own analysis; TCRdb made them. This sample has hundreds of thousands of distinct CDR3 sequences in its table, and 89% of those were observed once. In total, the top ten clones hold 0.18% of the sample.

CDR1 and CDR2, per the germline V gene, are SNHLY and FYNNEI. V drops 7 bases and J drops 1 base, leaving 4 bases in between. Counted from cysteine to phenylalanine, this CDR3 has 11 amino acids. Solely the CDR3 DNA is kept, with 33 bases framed from the first base. High-throughput TCR beta sequencing profiled peripheral blood CD8+ and CD4+ T cells from healthy donors, Susac syndrome patients and multiple sclerosis patients. Treatment-naive patients with stable or active relapsing-remitting disease fulfilling revised McDonald criteria were used as multiple sclerosis controls. Bulk CD8+ and CD4+ T cells were purified magnetically by negative isolation, whereas CD8+ TEMRA cells were enriched by FACS. Blood was collected in EDTA tubes and processed within 24 hours, with PBMCs isolated through density gradient centrifugation. PBMCs intended for TCR sequencing were frozen in liquid nitrogen and were later thawed in a 37 degrees C water bath. The sorted or isolated CD4+, CD8+ and CD8+ TEMRA cells reached a purity of at least 90%.

With regard to this clonotype: The antigen this receptor binds is unknown. It has no much larger one-base neighbor in the sample; base qualities were not kept.

Study-wide conclusions, independent of this receptor: The number of individuals in the TCR sequencing and HLA analysis was recognized as being relatively small.

The chain is made from TRBV2 and TRBJ1-1, with the D gene too uncertain to name. The receptor's source is a human donor with multiple sclerosis. Sequenced material: CD8+ T cells from PBMCs. DNA sequence: TGTGCCAGCACGGGGAACACTGAAGCTTTCTTT. Its product reads: CASTGNTEAFF.